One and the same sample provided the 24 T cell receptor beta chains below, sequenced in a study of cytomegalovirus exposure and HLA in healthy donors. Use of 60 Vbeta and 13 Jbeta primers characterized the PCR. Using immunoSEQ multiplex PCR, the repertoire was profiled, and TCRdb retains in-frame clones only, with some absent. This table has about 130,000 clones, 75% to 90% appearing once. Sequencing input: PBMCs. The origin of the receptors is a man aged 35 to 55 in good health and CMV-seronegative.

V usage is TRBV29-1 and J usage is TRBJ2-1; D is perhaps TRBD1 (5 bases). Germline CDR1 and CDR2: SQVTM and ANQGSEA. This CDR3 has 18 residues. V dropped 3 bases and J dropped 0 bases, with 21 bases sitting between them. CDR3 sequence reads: CSVDGQGIGRDSYNEQFF. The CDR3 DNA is TGCAGCGTTGATGGGCAGGGAATAGGTAGAGACTCCTACAATGAGCAGTTCTTC.

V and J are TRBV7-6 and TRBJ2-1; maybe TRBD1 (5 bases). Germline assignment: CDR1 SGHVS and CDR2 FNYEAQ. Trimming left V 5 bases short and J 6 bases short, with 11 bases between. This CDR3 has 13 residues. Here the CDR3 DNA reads TGTGCCAGCAGCCCCAGACAGTTCAATGAGCAGTTCTTC. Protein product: CASSPRQFNEQFF.

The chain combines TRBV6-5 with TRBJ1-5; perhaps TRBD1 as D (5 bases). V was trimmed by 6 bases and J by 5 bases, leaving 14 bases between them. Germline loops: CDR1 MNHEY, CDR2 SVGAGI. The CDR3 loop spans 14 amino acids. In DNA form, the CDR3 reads TGTGCCAGCAGCCCCTCGCGGGGGGATCAGCCCCAGCATTTT. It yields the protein CASSPSRGDQPQHF.

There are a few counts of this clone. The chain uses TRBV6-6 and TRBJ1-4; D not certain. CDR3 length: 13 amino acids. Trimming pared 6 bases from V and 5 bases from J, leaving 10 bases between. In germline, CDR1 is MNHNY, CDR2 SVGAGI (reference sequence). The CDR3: CASSKPSNEKLFF. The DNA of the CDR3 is TGTGCCAGCAGCAAGCCCTCAAATGAAAAACTGTTTTTT.

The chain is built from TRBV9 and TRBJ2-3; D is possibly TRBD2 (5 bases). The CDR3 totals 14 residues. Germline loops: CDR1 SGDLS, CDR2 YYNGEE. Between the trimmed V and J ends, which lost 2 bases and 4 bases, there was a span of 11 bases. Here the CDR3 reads CASSVPPEADTQYF. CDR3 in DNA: TGTGCCAGCAGCGTCCCCCCGGAGGCAGATACGCAGTATTTT.

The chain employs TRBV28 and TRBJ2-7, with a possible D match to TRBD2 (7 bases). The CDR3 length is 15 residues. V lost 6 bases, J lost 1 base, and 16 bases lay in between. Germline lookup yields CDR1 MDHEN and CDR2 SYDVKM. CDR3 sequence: CASSPRGGVSYEQYF. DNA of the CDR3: TGTGCCAGCAGCCCAAGGGGGGGGGTTTCCTACGAGCAGTACTTC. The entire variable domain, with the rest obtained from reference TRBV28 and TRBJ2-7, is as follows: DVKVTQSSRYLVKRTGEKVFLECVQDMDHENMFWYRQDPGLGLRLIYFSYDVKMKEKGDIPEGYSVSREKKERFSLILESASTNQTSMYLCASSPRGGVSYEQYFGPGTRLTVT.

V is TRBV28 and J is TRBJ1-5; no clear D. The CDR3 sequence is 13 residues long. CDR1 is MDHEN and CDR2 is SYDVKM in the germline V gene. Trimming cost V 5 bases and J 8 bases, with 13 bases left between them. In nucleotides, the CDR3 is TGTGCCAGCAGTATACCCACCGGAGAGCCCCAGCATTTT. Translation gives CASSIPTGEPQHF.

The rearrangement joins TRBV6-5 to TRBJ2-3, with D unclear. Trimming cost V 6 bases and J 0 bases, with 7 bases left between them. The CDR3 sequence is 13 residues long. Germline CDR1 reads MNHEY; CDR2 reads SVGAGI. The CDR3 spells CASRTISTDTQYF. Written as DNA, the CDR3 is TGTGCCAGCAGAACAATTAGCACAGATACGCAGTATTTT.

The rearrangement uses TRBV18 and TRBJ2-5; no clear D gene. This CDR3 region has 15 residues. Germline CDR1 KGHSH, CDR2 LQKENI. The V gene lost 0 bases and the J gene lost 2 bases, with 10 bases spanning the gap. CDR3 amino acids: CASSPPSPMQETQYF. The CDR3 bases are TGTGCCAGCTCACCACCGAGTCCCATGCAAGAGACCCAGTACTTC. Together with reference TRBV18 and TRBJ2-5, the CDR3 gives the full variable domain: NAGVMQNPRHLVRRRGQEARLRCSPMKGHSHVYWYRQLPEEGLKFMVYLQKENIIDESGMPKERFSAEFPKEGPSILRIQQVVRGDSAAYFCASSPPSPMQETQYFGPGTRLLVL.

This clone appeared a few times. The CDR3 is CAWSVGRNTGELFF. The CDR3 DNA reads TGTGCCTGGAGTGTTGGTAGAAACACCGGGGAGCTGTTTTTT. The genes are TRBV30 and TRBJ2-2; no clear D gene. V dropped 0 bases and J dropped 2 bases, with 7 bases sitting between them. This CDR3 comprises 14 residues. Germline V gene sequence: CDR1 GTSNPN, CDR2 SVGIG (reference sequence). The full variable domain, in which reference TRBV30 and TRBJ2-2 provide the parts outside the CDR3, is SQTIHQWPATLVQPVGSPLSLECTVEGTSNPNLYWYRQAAGRGLQLLFYSVGIGQISSEVPQNLSASRPQDRQFILSSKKLLLSDSGFYLCAWSVGRNTGELFFGEGSRLTVL.

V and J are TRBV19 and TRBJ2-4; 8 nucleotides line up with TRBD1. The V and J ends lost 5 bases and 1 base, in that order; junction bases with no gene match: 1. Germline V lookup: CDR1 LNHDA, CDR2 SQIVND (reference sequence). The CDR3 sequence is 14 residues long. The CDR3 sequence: CASSWTGAKNIQYF. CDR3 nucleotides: TGTGCCAGTAGTTGGACAGGGGCCAAAAACATTCAGTACTTC. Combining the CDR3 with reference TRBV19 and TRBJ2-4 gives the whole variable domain DGGITQSPKYLFRKEGQNVTLSCEQNLNHDAMYWYRQDPGQGLRLIYYSQIVNDFQKGDIAEGYSVSREKKESFPLTVTSAQKNPTAFYLCASSWTGAKNIQYFGAGTRLSVL.

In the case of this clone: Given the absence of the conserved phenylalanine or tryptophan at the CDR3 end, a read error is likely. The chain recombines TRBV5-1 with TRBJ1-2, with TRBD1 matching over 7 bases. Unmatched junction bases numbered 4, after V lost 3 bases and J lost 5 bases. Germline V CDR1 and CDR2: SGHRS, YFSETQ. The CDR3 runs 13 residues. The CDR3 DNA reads TGCGCCAGCAGCTACGGGACAGCGTATGGCTACACCGTC. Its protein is CASSYGTAYGYTV.

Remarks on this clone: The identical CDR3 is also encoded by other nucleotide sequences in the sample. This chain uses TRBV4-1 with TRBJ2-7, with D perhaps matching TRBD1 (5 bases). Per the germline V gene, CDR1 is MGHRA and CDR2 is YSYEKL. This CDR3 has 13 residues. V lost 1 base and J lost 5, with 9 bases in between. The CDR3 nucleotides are TGCGCCAGCAGCCAAGTTGCAGGGAACGAGCAGTACTTC. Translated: CASSQVAGNEQYF.

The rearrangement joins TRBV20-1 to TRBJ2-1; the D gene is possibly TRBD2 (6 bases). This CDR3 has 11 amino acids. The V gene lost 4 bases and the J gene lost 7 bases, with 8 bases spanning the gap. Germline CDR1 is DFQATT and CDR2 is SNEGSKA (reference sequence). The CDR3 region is CSATGVNEQFF. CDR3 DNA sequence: TGCAGTGCTACGGGAGTAAATGAGCAGTTCTTC.

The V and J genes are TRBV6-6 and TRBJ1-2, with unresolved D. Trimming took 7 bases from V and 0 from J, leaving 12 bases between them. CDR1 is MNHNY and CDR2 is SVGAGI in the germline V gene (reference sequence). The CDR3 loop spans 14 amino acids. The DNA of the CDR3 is TGTGCCAGCACTCTGACTGAAGCTAACTATGGCTACACCTTC. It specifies CASTLTEANYGYTF.

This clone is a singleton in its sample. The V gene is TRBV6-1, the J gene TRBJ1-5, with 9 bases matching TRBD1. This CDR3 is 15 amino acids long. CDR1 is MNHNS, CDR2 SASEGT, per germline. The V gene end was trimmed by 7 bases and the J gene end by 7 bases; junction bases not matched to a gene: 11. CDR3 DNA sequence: TGTGCCAGCATTCCGGGACAGGGAATTTTGCAGCCCCAGCATTTT. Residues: CASIPGQGILQPQHF.

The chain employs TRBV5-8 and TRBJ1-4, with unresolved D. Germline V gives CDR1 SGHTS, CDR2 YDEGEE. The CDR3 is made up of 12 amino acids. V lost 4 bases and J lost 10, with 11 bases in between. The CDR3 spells CASSHQAGKLFF. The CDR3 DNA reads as TGTGCCAGCAGCCACCAAGCGGGAAAACTGTTTTTT.

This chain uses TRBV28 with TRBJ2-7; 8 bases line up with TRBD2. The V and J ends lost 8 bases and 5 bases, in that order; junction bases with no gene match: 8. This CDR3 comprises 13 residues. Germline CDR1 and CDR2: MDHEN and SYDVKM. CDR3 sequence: CASLFSGSNEQYF. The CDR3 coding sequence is TGTGCCAGCCTTTTCAGCGGGAGCAACGAGCAGTACTTC.

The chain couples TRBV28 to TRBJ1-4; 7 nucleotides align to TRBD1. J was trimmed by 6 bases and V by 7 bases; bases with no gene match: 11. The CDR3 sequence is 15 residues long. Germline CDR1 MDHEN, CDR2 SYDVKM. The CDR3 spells CASIPRGALDEKLFF. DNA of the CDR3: TGTGCCAGCATCCCCAGGGGGGCCTTGGATGAAAAACTGTTTTTT.

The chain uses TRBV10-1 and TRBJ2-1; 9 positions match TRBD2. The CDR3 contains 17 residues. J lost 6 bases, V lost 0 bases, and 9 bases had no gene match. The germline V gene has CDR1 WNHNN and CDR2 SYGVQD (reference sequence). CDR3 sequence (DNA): TGCGCCAGCAGTGAGTCGTCGGTAGCGGGAGAAGGCAATGAGCAGTTCTTC. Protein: CASSESSVAGEGNEQFF.

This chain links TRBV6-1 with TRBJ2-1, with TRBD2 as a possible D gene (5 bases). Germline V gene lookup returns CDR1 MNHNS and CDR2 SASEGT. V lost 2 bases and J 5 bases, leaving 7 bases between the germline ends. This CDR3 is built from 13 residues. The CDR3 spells CASSEWRNNEQFF. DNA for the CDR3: TGTGCCAGCAGTGAATGGAGGAACAATGAGCAGTTCTTC.

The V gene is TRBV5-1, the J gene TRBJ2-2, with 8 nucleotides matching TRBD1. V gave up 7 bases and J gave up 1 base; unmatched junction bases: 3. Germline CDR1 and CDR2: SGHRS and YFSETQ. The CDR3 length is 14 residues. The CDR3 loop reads CASEGQVNTGELFF. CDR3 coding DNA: TGCGCCAGCGAGGGACAGGTGAACACCGGGGAGCTGTTTTTT.

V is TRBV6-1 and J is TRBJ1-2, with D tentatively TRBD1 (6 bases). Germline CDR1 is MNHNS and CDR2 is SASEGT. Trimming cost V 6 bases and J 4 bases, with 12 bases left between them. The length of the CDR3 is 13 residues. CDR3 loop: CASRDSALYGYTF. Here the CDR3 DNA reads TGTGCCAGCAGGGACAGTGCCCTCTATGGCTACACCTTC.

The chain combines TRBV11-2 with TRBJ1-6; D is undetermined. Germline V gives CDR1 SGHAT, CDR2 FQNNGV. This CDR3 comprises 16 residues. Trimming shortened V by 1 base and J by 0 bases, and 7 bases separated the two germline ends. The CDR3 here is CASSLGSSSYNSPLHF. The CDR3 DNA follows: TGTGCCAGCAGCTTAGGGTCCAGCTCCTATAATTCACCCCTCCACTTT.